The 8 T cell receptor beta chains listed next were all sequenced from one sample in a study of sequential checkpoint blockade in melanoma. Clones were sequenced by immunoSEQ multiplex PCR, and TCRdb holds only the in-frame ones, with some missing. The table records 35,000 to 40,000 clones, more than 80% of them present only once. Treatment given: randomized to nivolumab then ipilimumab (arm A) or the reverse (arm B). Source: CD8+ T cells sorted from blood (inferred from file names), taken from a patient given nivolumab and ipilimumab in sequence. The receptor source for this set is a human donor with melanoma.

The gene calls are TRBV7-9 and TRBJ2-1; TRBD2 matches at 8 bases. V gave up 6 bases and J gave up 9 bases; unmatched junction bases: 4. The CDR3 extends over 12 amino acids. Germline V gives CDR1 SEHNR, CDR2 FQNEAQ (reference sequence). The CDR3 bases are TGTGCCAGCAGACTAACTAGCGGTGAGCAGTTCTTC. This encodes CASRLTSGEQFF.

The chain recombines TRBV7-8 with TRBJ1-1; 10 bases line up with TRBD1. Germline lookup yields CDR1 SGHVS and CDR2 FQNEAQ. The CDR3 extends over 13 amino acids. V gave up 4 bases and J gave up 5 bases; unmatched junction bases: 1. The CDR3 DNA follows: TGTGCCAGCAGCTCGGGACAGGGGACTGAAGCTTTCTTT. It is translated as CASSSGQGTEAFF.

The chain links TRBV6-6 to TRBJ1-3; 7 nucleotides agree with TRBD1. Trimming removed 1 base from V and 0 bases from J; junction bases left unmatched: 0. The CDR3 loop spans 15 amino acids. In germline, CDR1 is MNHNY, CDR2 SVGAGI (reference sequence). The CDR3 sequence: CASSYWDSSGNTIYF. CDR3 coding DNA: TGTGCCAGCAGTTACTGGGACAGCTCTGGAAACACCATATATTTT.

The chain is built from TRBV5-3 and TRBJ2-5; TRBD1 matches at 8 bases. TRBV5-3 has ORF status, its function being uncertain. The CDR3 consists of 13 residues. V lost 3 bases and J lost 2; bases outside the gene matches: 0. The CDR3 DNA follows: TGTGCCAGAAGCTGGGACAGGCAAGAGACCCAGTACTTC. Its translation: CARSWDRQETQYF.

The chain joins TRBV27 to TRBJ1-4; TRBD1 matches 7 bases. CDR1 is MNHEY, CDR2 SMNVEV, per germline (reference sequence). V was clipped by 6 bases and J by 7 bases; unmatched bases: 11. The CDR3 loop spans 15 amino acids. CDR3 in DNA: TGTGCCAGCAGGCGTGAAGGGGGCTCCGTTGAAAAACTGTTTTTT. Its protein is CASRREGGSVEKLFF. Full variable domain (missing parts from reference TRBV27 and TRBJ1-4): EAQVTQNPRYLITVTGKKLTVTCSQNMNHEYMSWYRQDPGLGLRQIYYSMNVEVTDKGDVPEGYKVSRKEKRNFPLILESPSPNQTSLYFCASRREGGSVEKLFFGSGTQLSVL.

J is TRBJ2-3 and V is TRBV9; unclear D gene. The CDR3 runs to 15 residues. Trimming removed 0 bases from V and 2 bases from J, with 10 bases in between. CDR1 SGDLS and CDR2 YYNGEE come from the germline V gene. The CDR3 loop is CASSVGHSLTDTQYF. The CDR3 coding sequence is TGTGCCAGCAGCGTAGGACACTCCCTCACAGATACGCAGTATTTT.

V gene TRBV27 combines with J gene TRBJ2-3; D might be TRBD2 (5 bases). This CDR3 is built from 14 residues. The V end was cut by 5 bases, the J end by 6 bases, with 15 bases between. Germline assignment: CDR1 MNHEY and CDR2 SMNVEV (reference sequence). This CDR3 reads CASSLALAGDTQYF. The DNA of the CDR3 is TGTGCCAGCAGTCTGGCGCTAGCCGGGGATACGCAGTATTTT.

CDR3 sequence reads: CASSVGGTGGDGYTF. CDR3 sequence (DNA): TGTGCCAGCAGCGTAGGGGGAACAGGGGGCGATGGCTACACCTTC. V is TRBV9 and J is TRBJ1-2, with TRBD1 matching over 9 bases. There are 15 residues in the CDR3. With V trimmed by 0 bases and J by 6 bases, 6 bases remained unmatched. CDR1 SGDLS and CDR2 YYNGEE come from the germline V gene. Full variable domain (outside the CDR3, taken from reference TRBV9 and TRBJ1-2): DSGVTQTPKHLITATGQRVTLRCSPRSGDLSVYWYQQSLDQGLQFLIQYYNGEERAKGNILERFSAQQFPDLHSELNLSSLELGDSALYFCASSVGGTGGDGYTFGSGTRLTVV.